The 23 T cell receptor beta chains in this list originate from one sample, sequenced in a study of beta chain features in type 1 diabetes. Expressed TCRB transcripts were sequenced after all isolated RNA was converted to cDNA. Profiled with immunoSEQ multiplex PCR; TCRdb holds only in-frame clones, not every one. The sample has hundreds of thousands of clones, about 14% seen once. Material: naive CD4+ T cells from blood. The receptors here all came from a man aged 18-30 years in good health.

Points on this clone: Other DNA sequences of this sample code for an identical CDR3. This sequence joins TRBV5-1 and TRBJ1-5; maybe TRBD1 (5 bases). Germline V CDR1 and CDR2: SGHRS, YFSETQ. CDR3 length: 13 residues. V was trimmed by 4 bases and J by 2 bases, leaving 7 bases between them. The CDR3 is CASSPQGNQPQHF. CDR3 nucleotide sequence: TGCGCCAGCAGCCCACAGGGCAATCAGCCCCAGCATTTT.

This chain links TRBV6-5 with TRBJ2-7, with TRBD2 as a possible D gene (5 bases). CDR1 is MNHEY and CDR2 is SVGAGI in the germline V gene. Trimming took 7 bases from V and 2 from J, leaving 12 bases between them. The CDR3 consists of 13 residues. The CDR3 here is CASTVPGTYEQYF. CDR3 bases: TGTGCCAGCACCGTTCCGGGGACCTACGAGCAGTACTTC.

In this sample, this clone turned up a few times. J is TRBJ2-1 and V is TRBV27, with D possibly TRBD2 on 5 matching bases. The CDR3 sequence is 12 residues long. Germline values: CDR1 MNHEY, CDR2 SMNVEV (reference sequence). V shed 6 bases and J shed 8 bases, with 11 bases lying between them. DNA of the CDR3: TGTGCCAGCAGCCGGGGATCACATGAGCAGTTCTTC. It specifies CASSRGSHEQFF.

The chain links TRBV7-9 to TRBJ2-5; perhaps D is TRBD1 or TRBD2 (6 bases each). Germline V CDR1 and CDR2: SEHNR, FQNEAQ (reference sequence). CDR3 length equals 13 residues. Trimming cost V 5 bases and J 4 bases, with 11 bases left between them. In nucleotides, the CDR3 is TGTGCCAGCAGCCTGGGGGGCAGAGAGACCCAGTACTTC. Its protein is CASSLGGRETQYF.

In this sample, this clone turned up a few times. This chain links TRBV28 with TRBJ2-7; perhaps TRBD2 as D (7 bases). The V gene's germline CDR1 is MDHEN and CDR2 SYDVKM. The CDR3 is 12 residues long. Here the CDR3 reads CASRAGAYEQYF. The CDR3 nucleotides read TGTGCTAGCCGTGCGGGGGCTTACGAGCAGTACTTC.

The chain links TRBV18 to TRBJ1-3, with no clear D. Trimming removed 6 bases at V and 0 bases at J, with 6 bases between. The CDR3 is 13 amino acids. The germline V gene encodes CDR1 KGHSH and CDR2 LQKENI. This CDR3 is CASSALSGNTIYF. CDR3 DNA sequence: TGTGCCAGCTCCGCCCTCTCTGGAAACACCATATATTTT. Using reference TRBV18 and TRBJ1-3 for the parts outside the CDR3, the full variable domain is NAGVMQNPRHLVRRRGQEARLRCSPMKGHSHVYWYRQLPEEGLKFMVYLQKENIIDESGMPKERFSAEFPKEGPSILRIQQVVRGDSAAYFCASSALSGNTIYFGEGSWLTVV.

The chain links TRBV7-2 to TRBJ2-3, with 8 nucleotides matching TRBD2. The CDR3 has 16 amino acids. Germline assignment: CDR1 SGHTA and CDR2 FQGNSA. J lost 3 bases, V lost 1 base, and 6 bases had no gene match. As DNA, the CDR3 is TGTGCCAGCAGCTTAGAGTCGGGCGGGGGGACAGATACGCAGTATTTT. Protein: CASSLESGGGTDTQYF.

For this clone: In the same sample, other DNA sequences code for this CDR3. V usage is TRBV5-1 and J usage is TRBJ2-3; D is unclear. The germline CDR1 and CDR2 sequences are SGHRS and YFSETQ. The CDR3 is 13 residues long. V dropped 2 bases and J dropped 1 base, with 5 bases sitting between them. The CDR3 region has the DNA TGCGCCAGCAGCTTCCCCGGCACAGATACGCAGTATTTT. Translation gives CASSFPGTDTQYF.

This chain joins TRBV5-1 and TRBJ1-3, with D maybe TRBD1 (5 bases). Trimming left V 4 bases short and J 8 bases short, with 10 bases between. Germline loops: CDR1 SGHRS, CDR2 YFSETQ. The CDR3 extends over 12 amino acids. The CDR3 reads CASSAGDYTIYF. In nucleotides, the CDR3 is TGCGCCAGCAGCGCCGGGGACTACACCATATATTTT.

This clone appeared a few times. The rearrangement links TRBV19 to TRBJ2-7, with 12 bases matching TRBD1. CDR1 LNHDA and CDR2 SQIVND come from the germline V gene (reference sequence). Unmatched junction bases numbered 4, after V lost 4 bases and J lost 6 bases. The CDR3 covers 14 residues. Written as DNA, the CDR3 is TGTGCCAGTAGTAACCGGGACAGGGGGCTCGAGCAGTACTTC. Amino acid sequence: CASSNRDRGLEQYF.

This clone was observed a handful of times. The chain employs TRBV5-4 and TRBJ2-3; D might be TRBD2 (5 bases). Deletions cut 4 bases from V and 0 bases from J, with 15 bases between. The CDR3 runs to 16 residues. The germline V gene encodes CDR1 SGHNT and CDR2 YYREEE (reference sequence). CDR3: CASSGRWRASTDTQYF. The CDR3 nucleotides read TGTGCCAGCAGCGGGCGGTGGCGGGCTAGCACAGATACGCAGTATTTT.

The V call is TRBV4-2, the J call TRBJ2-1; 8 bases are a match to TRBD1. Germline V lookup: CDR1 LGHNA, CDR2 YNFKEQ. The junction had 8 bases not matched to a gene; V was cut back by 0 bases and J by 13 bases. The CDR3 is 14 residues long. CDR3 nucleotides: TGTGCCAGCAGCCAAGAAGGTCCGACAGGGGTACAGTTCTTC. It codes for CASSQEGPTGVQFF.

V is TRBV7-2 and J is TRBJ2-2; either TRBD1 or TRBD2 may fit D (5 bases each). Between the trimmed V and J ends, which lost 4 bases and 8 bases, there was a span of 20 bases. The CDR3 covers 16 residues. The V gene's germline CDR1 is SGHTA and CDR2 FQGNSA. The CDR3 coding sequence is TGTGCCAGCAGCTCGGGGACCCAAATACTTAGGGGGGAGCTGTTTTTT. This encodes CASSSGTQILRGELFF. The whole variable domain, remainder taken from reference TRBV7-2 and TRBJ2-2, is GAGVSQSPSNKVTEKGKDVELRCDPISGHTALYWYRQSLGQGLEFLIYFQGNSAPDKSGLPSDRFSAERTGGSVSTLTIQRTQQEDSAVYLCASSSGTQILRGELFFGEGSRLTVL.

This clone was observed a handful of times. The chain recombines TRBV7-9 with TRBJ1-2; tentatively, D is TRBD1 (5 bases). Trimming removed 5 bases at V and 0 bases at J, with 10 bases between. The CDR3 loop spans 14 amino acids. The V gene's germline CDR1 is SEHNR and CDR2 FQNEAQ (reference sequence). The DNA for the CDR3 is TGTGCCAGCAGCCGACAGACAACTAACTATGGCTACACCTTC. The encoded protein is CASSRQTTNYGYTF.

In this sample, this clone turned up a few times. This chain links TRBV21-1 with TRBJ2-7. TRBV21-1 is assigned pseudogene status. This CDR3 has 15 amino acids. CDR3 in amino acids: CASSKVQSSSYEQYF. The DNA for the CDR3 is TGTGCCAGCAGCAAGGTACAGTCTAGCTCCTACGAGCAGTACTTC.

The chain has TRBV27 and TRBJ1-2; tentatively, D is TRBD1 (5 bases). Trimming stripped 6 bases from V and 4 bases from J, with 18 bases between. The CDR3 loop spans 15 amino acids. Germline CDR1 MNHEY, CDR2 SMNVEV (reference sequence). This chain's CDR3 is CASRRTGRTFYGYTF. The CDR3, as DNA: TGTGCCAGCAGAAGGACGGGACGGACTTTCTATGGCTACACCTTC.

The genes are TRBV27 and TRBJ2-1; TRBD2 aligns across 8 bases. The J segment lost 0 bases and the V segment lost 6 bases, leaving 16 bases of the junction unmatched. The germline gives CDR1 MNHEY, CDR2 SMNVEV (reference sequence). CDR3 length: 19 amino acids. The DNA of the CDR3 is TGTGCCAGCAGAGTTTGGGGGGGGATAAGCGGGAGCTCCTACAATGAGCAGTTCTTC. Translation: CASRVWGGISGSSYNEQFF.

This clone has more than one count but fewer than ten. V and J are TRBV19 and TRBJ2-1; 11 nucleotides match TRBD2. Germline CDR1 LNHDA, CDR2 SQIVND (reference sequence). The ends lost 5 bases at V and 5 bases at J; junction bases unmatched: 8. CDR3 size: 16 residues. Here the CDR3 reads CASSLPGLAADNEQFF. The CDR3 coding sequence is TGTGCCAGTAGTCTGCCGGGACTAGCGGCCGACAATGAGCAGTTCTTC.

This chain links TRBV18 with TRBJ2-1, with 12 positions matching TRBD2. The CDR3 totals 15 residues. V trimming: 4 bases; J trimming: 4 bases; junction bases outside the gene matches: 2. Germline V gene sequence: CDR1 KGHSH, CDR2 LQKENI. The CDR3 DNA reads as TGTGCCAGCTCACTCGGACTAGCGGGGTACAATGAGCAGTTCTTC. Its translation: CASSLGLAGYNEQFF. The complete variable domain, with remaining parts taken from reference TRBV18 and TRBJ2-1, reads NAGVMQNPRHLVRRRGQEARLRCSPMKGHSHVYWYRQLPEEGLKFMVYLQKENIIDESGMPKERFSAEFPKEGPSILRIQQVVRGDSAAYFCASSLGLAGYNEQFFGPGTRLTVL.

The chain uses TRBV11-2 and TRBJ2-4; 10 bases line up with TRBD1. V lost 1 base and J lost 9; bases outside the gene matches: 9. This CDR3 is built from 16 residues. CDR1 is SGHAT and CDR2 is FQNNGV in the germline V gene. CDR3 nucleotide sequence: TGTGCCAGCAGCTTAGTCCGGGACAGGGGACTTGGCATTCAGTACTTC. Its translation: CASSLVRDRGLGIQYF.

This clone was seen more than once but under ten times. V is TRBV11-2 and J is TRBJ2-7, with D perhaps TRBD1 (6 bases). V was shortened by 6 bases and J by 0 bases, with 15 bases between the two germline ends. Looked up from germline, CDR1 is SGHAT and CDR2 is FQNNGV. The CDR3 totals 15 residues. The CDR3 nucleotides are TGTGCCAGCAGTTTACAGGGTGGAAGCTCCTACGAGCAGTACTTC. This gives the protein CASSLQGGSSYEQYF.

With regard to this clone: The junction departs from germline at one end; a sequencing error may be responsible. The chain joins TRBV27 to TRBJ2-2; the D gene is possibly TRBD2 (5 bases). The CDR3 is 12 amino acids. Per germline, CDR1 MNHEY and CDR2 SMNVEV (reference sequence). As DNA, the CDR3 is TGTGCCAGCAGTTCTCTAGCCGGGGAGCTGCTTTTT. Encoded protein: CASSSLAGELLF.

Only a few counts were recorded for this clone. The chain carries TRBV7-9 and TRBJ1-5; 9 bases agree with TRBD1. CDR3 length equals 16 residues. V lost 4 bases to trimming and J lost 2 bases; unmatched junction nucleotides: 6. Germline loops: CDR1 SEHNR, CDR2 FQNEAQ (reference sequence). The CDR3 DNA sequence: TGTGCCAGCAGCTCAAATACAGGGGGCGGCAATCAGCCCCAGCATTTT. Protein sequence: CASSSNTGGGNQPQHF.